These 27 T cell receptor beta chains share one sample of origin, sequenced in a study of beta chain features in type 1 diabetes. Study-wide results and caveats: Significant though moderate, a shortening of TCRB CDR3s appeared in all four CD4+ subsets of Type 1 diabetes patients.

What these receptors recognize is not known. The study reverse transcribed the entire isolated RNA, so it sequenced expressed TCRB transcripts. The assay was immunoSEQ multiplex PCR, and TCRdb's table has in-frame clones only and misses some. The profile covers roughly 730,000 clones, with around 15% appearing a single time and 0.02% to 0.025% taken by the ten largest. Specimen: naive CD4+ T cells from blood. The receptors were gathered from a man aged 18 to 30 with type 1 diabetes.

The chain uses TRBV25-1 and TRBJ1-6; 8 nucleotides line up with TRBD1. J was trimmed by 8 bases and V by 2 bases; bases with no gene match: 5. The germline gives CDR1 MGHDK, CDR2 SYGVNS. This CDR3 spans 15 amino acids. CDR3 protein: CASSEGDRGYSPLHF. The CDR3 nucleotides are TGTGCCAGCAGTGAAGGAGACAGGGGTTATTCACCCCTCCACTTT. Full variable domain (remainder filled in from reference TRBV25-1 and TRBJ1-6): EADIYQTPRYLVIGTGKKITLECSQTMGHDKMYWYQQDPGMELHLIHYSYGVNSTEKGDLSSESTVSRIRTEHFPLTLESARPSHTSQYLCASSEGDRGYSPLHFGNGTRLTVT.

This chain uses TRBV12-5 with TRBJ2-7, with D possibly matching TRBD2 (6 bases). This CDR3 has 17 amino acids. Germline V CDR1 and CDR2: LGHNT, FRNRAP. Trimming cost V 5 bases and J 3 bases, with 23 bases left between them. CDR3 amino acids: CASGLIVYRDFVYEQYF. The CDR3 DNA follows: TGTGCTAGTGGTCTGATCGTGTACCGGGACTTCGTCTACGAGCAGTACTTC.

The gene calls are TRBV6-5 and TRBJ1-2, with no clear D. Deletions cut 0 bases from V and 2 bases from J, with 10 bases between. This CDR3 contains 15 residues. Germline CDR1 is MNHEY and CDR2 is SVGAGI. The CDR3 loop reads CASSYSGLENYGYTF. CDR3 nucleotide sequence: TGTGCCAGCAGTTACTCGGGTCTGGAGAACTATGGCTACACCTTC.

There are a few counts of this clone. The chain links TRBV7-2 to TRBJ1-3; unclear D gene. The V gene's germline CDR1 is SGHTA and CDR2 FQGNSA. Trimming stripped 5 bases from V and 0 bases from J, with 8 bases between. The CDR3 has 14 amino acids. In DNA, the CDR3 is TGTGCCAGCAGCCCGAGGGCCTCTGGAAACACCATATATTTT. Encoded protein: CASSPRASGNTIYF.

The chain is built from TRBV7-6 and TRBJ1-2, with 7 bases lining up with TRBD1. Germline trimming cut 5 bases from V and 4 bases from J; bases unmatched to any gene: 10. Germline V CDR1 and CDR2: SGHVS, FNYEAQ. This CDR3 is built from 15 residues. CDR3 in DNA: TGTGCCAGCAGCCCTACCCGGGACAGCAGCTATGGCTACACCTTC. It encodes CASSPTRDSSYGYTF.

This clone was seen a few times. The chain is built from TRBV10-3 and TRBJ2-1; D unresolved. The germline V gene encodes CDR1 ENHRY and CDR2 SYGVKD. Trimming removed 2 bases at V and 7 bases at J, with 15 bases between. This CDR3 has 15 residues. CDR3 amino acids: CAISEGQALGNEQFF. CDR3 in DNA: TGTGCCATCAGTGAGGGGCAGGCCCTGGGGAATGAGCAGTTCTTC.

The gene calls are TRBV6-5 and TRBJ1-5; D uncertain. CDR3 size: 11 residues. Per the germline V gene, CDR1 is MNHEY and CDR2 is SVGAGI. V lost 10 bases, J lost 6 bases, and 10 bases lay in between. CDR3 bases: TGTGCCACAAAAGCTGGTCAGCCCCAGCATTTT. Protein sequence: CATKAGQPQHF.

This clone has only a few counts. The genes are TRBV10-3 and TRBJ2-3, with unresolved D. Germline values: CDR1 ENHRY, CDR2 SYGVKD. This CDR3 comprises 14 residues. Trimming stripped 3 bases from V and 7 bases from J, with 14 bases between. CDR3 DNA sequence: TGTGCCATCAGTGACGGGCCCACACGGAATACGCAGTATTTT. Translating it yields CAISDGPTRNTQYF.

This clone occurred a few times. The genes are TRBV7-7 and TRBJ2-5, with D maybe TRBD1 (6 bases). V was pared by 2 bases and J by 1 base, with 11 bases between. Germline values: CDR1 SSHAT, CDR2 FNYEAQ (reference sequence). The CDR3 is made up of 15 amino acids. Here the CDR3 reads CASSLRDNFQETQYF. The DNA of the CDR3 is TGTGCCAGCAGCTTAAGGGACAACTTCCAAGAGACCCAGTACTTC.

This chain links TRBV6-5 with TRBJ1-5, with TRBD1 as a possible D gene (5 bases). The CDR3 runs 15 residues. Germline lookup yields CDR1 MNHEY and CDR2 SVGAGI. V was trimmed by 4 bases and J by 4 bases, leaving 14 bases between them. The CDR3 region has the DNA TGTGCCAGCAGTTCGCTATGGGGCGCTAATCAGCCCCAGCATTTT. Translated, it gives CASSSLWGANQPQHF.

The CDR3 spells CAWSVTGRAFF. The CDR3 nucleotides are TGTGCCTGGAGTGTGACAGGGAGAGCTTTCTTT. V and J are TRBV30 and TRBJ1-1; TRBD1 aligns across 7 bases. V trimming: 0 bases; J trimming: 10 bases; junction bases outside the gene matches: 2. CDR1 GTSNPN and CDR2 SVGIG come from the germline V gene (reference sequence). The CDR3 loop spans 11 amino acids. The full variable domain, rest sourced from reference TRBV30 and TRBJ1-1, is SQTIHQWPATLVQPVGSPLSLECTVEGTSNPNLYWYRQAAGRGLQLLFYSVGIGQISSEVPQNLSASRPQDRQFILSSKKLLLSDSGFYLCAWSVTGRAFFGQGTRLTVV.

The chain joins TRBV11-2 to TRBJ1-2; D call uncertain. V dropped 4 bases and J dropped 2 bases, with 8 bases sitting between them. This CDR3 comprises 13 residues. Germline CDR1 reads SGHAT; CDR2 reads FQNNGV. The CDR3 spells CASSSRVNYGYTF. The CDR3 DNA follows: TGTGCCAGCAGCTCACGAGTGAACTATGGCTACACCTTC.

This clone was picked up a small number of times. The J gene is TRBJ2-3, the V gene TRBV6-5; perhaps TRBD1 as D (5 bases). The germline V gene has CDR1 MNHEY and CDR2 SVGAGI. This CDR3 has 13 amino acids. Trimming removed 6 bases at V and 2 bases at J, with 9 bases between. CDR3 nucleotides: TGTGCCAGCAGAAACAGGTTCACAGATACGCAGTATTTT. This codes for CASRNRFTDTQYF.

The chain couples TRBV7-2 to TRBJ2-3; 15 bases are a match to TRBD2. CDR3 length equals 18 residues. From germline, CDR1 is SGHTA and CDR2 FQGNSA. J was trimmed by 8 bases and V by 2 bases; bases with no gene match: 11. The CDR3 reads CASSLTGLAGGTEGTQYF. DNA for the CDR3: TGTGCCAGCAGCTTAACGGGACTAGCGGGGGGCACAGAAGGTACGCAGTATTTT.

The chain has TRBV6-1 and TRBJ2-1, with no clear D. Trimming cost V 3 bases and J 6 bases, with 9 bases left between them. The germline gives CDR1 MNHNS, CDR2 SASEGT. The CDR3 extends over 13 amino acids. The CDR3 sequence is CASSEWQSNEQFF. CDR3 DNA: TGTGCCAGCAGTGAGTGGCAGAGCAATGAGCAGTTCTTC.

This clone was seen a handful of times. The CDR3 region is CASSPRTGMNTEAFF. The CDR3 bases are TGTGCCAGCAGTCCTAGGACAGGGATGAACACTGAAGCTTTCTTT. The rearrangement links TRBV27 to TRBJ1-1, with 8 positions matching TRBD1. V was pared by 5 bases and J by 0 bases, with 5 bases of the junction left unmatched. The CDR3 sequence is 15 residues long. Germline V gives CDR1 MNHEY, CDR2 SMNVEV (reference sequence).

This chain uses TRBV5-1 with TRBJ2-3, with a weak D call TRBD2 (6 bases). The CDR3 totals 15 residues. The V end lost 0 bases, the J end lost 4 bases, and 12 bases lay between the germline ends. Germline values: CDR1 SGHRS, CDR2 YFSETQ. The CDR3 region has the DNA TGCGCCAGCAGCTTGGATGGGACTTCCCCAGATACGCAGTATTTT. Amino acid sequence: CASSLDGTSPDTQYF.

This clone has only a few counts. The chain is built from TRBV25-1 and TRBJ2-3, with no clear D. This CDR3 contains 14 residues. Trimming took off 3 bases at V and 0 bases at J, with 7 bases between the two ends. The germline V gene encodes CDR1 MGHDK and CDR2 SYGVNS. The CDR3 spells CASSDSSSTDTQYF. The CDR3 nucleotides read TGTGCCAGCAGTGACAGTTCTAGCACAGATACGCAGTATTTT.

This clone turned up a few times. The CDR3 bases are TGTGCCAGCAGGCCCCCATCCGGGACAACGGCCTATGAGCAGTTCTTC. Amino acids: CASRPPSGTTAYEQFF. This chain joins TRBV5-4 and TRBJ2-1; D possibly corresponds to TRBD1 (6 bases). Germline V gene lookup returns CDR1 SGHNT and CDR2 YYREEE (reference sequence). The length of the CDR3 is 16 residues. Trimming took off 5 bases at V and 8 bases at J, with 23 bases between the two ends. Filled out from reference TRBV5-4 and TRBJ2-1, the complete variable domain reads ETGVTQSPTHLIKTRGQQVTLRCSSQSGHNTVSWYQQALGQGPQFIFQYYREEENGRGNFPPRFSGLQFPNYSSELNVNALELDDSALYLCASRPPSGTTAYEQFFGPGTRLTVL.

Only a few counts were recorded for this clone. The chain uses TRBV7-9 and TRBJ2-7; 8 nucleotides agree with TRBD2. The germline V gene has CDR1 SEHNR and CDR2 FQNEAQ (reference sequence). The CDR3 totals 14 residues. Trimming at V came to 1 base and at J to 4 bases, leaving 3 bases not matched to a gene. In nucleotides, the CDR3 is TGTGCCAGCAGCTTAGTTTCGGGGGGGTACGAGCAGTACTTC. Amino acids: CASSLVSGGYEQYF.

In this sample, this clone turned up once. The V call is TRBV29-1, the J call TRBJ2-5; D is perhaps TRBD1 (7 bases). V gave up 7 bases and J gave up 5 bases, with 17 bases separating them. Germline V gene sequence: CDR1 SQVTM, CDR2 ANQGSEA. This CDR3 spans 13 amino acids. CDR3 loop: CSAGRQGGETQYF. In DNA form, the CDR3 reads TGCAGCGCCGGTCGGCAGGGGGGCGAGACCCAGTACTTC.

Concerning this clone: Additional DNA sequences in this sample encode the identical CDR3. The chain is built from TRBV30 and TRBJ1-1; D is unclear. V lost 0 bases, J lost 5 bases, and 7 bases lay in between. Germline CDR1 GTSNPN, CDR2 SVGIG (reference sequence). This CDR3 is 12 amino acids long. CDR3 region: CAWSVLGTEAFF. CDR3 DNA: TGTGCCTGGAGTGTCCTGGGAACTGAAGCTTTCTTT.

The J gene is TRBJ1-2, the V gene TRBV28, with 10 nucleotides matching TRBD1. The CDR3 runs 15 residues. V lost 8 bases, J lost 7 bases, and 13 bases stayed unmatched. Germline CDR1 reads MDHEN; CDR2 reads SYDVKM. In DNA form, the CDR3 reads TGTGCCAGCGAGATCCGAGGGACAGGGGATTTTGGCTACACCTTC. This gives the protein CASEIRGTGDFGYTF.

This clone occurred a few times. The V and J genes are TRBV6-1 and TRBJ1-1, with D possibly matching TRBD1 (6 bases). V was cut by 10 bases and J by 2 bases, with 14 bases left in between. The CDR3 is 13 residues long. Germline assignment: CDR1 MNHNS and CDR2 SASEGT. As DNA, the CDR3 is TGTGCCATCACACCGGGACAAAACACTGAAGCTTTCTTT. It codes for CAITPGQNTEAFF.

The gene calls are TRBV5-4 and TRBJ2-5; TRBD1 agrees at 8 bases. V was pared by 4 bases and J by 5 bases, with 16 bases of the junction left unmatched. Germline CDR1 and CDR2: SGHNT and YYREEE (reference sequence). CDR3 size: 17 residues. CDR3 in amino acids: CASSPPGQGSVGETQYF. In nucleotides, the CDR3 is TGTGCCAGCAGCCCCCCCGGACAGGGCTCAGTAGGGGAGACCCAGTACTTC.

This clone was seen a few times. The chain recombines TRBV7-2 with TRBJ1-1; no clear D. The CDR3 is 11 amino acids. The germline CDR1 and CDR2 sequences are SGHTA and FQGNSA. V gave up 2 bases and J gave up 8 bases, with 6 bases separating them. The CDR3 sequence is CASSLIREAFF. The CDR3 nucleotides are TGTGCCAGCAGCTTAATCAGAGAAGCTTTCTTT.

This clone showed up just a few times. The V gene is TRBV28, the J gene TRBJ1-6; D possibly corresponds to TRBD1 (5 bases). Germline loops: CDR1 MDHEN, CDR2 SYDVKM. The CDR3 is 13 amino acids. Trimming took off 10 bases at V and 9 bases at J, with 16 bases between the two ends. This chain's CDR3 is CATFPQGASPLHF. In DNA, the CDR3 is TGTGCCACCTTCCCCCAGGGAGCTTCACCCCTCCACTTT.